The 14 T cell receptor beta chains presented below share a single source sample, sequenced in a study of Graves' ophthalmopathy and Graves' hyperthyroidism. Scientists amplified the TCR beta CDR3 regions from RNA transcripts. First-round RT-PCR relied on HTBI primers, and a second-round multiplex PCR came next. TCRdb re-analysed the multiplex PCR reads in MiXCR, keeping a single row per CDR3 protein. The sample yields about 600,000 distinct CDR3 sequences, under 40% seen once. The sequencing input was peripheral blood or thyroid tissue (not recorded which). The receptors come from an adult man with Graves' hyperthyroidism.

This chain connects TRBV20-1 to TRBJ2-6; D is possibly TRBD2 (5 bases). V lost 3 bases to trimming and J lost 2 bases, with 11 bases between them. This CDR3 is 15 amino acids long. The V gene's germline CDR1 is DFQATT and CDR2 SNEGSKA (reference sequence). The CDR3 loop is CSASNGETGANVLTF. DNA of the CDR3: TGCAGTGCTAGTAATGGGGAGACTGGGGCCAACGTCCTGACTTTC.

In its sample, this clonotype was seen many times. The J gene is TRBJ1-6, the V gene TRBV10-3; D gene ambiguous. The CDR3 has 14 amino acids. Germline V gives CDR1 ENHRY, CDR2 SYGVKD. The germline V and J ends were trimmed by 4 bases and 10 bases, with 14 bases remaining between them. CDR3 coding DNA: TGTGCCATCAGTGCGTCCTCCGATCGATCACCCCTCCACTTT. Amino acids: CAISASSDRSPLHF.

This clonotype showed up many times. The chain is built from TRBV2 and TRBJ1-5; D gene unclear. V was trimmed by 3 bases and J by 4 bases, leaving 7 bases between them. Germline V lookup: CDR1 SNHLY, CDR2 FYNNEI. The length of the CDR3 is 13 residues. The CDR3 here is CASSDFENQPQHF. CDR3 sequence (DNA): TGTGCCAGCAGTGATTTTGAAAATCAGCCCCAGCATTTT.

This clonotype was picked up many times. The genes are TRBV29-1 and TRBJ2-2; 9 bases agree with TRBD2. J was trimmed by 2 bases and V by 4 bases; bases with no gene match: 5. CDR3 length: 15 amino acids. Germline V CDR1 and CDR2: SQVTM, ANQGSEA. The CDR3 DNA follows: TGCAGCGTTGGCACGACTAGCGGAAACACCGGGGAGCTGTTTTTT. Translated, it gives CSVGTTSGNTGELFF.

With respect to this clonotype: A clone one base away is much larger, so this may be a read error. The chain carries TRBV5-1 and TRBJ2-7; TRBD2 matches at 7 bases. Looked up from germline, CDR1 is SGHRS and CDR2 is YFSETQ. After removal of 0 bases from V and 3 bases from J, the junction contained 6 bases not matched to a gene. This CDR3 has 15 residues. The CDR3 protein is CASSLGLAAYYEQYF. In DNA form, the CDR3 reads TGCGCCAGCAGCTTGGGGCTAGCGGCCTACTACGAGCAGTACTTC.

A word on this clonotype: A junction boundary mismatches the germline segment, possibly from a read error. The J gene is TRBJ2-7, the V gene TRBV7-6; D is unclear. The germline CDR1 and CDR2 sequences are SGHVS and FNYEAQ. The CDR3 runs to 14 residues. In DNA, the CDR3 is TGTGCCAGCAGTTACTCGACCGACGGCTACGGGCAGTACTTC. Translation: CASSYSTDGYGQYF.

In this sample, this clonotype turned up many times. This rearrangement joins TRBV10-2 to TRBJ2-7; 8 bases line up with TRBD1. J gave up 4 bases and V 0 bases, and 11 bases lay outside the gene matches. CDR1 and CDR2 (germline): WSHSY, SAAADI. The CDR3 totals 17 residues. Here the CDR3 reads CASSESVVRTGSYEQYF. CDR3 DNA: TGCGCCAGCAGTGAGTCGGTTGTAAGGACAGGGTCTTACGAGCAGTACTTC.

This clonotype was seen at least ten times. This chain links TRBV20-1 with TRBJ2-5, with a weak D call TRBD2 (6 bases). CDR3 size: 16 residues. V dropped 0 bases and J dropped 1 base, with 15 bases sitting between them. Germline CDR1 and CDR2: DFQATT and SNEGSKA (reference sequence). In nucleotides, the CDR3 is TGCAGTGCTAGAGAGGCCGGGCGGGGCTTCCAAGAGACCCAGTACTTC. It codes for CSAREAGRGFQETQYF.

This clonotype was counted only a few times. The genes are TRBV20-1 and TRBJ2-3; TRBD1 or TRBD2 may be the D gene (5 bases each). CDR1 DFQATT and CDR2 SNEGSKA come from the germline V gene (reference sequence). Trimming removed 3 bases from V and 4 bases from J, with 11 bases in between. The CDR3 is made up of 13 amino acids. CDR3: CSASPGTADTQYF. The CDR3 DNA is TGCAGTGCTAGCCCCGGGACGGCAGATACGCAGTATTTT.

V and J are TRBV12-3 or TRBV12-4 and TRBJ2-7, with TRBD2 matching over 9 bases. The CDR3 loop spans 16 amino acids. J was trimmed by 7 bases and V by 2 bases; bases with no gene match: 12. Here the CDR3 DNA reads TGTGCCAGCAGTTTATTTGGGCTAGCGGGAAAGGTTGAGCAGTACTTC. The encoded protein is CASSLFGLAGKVEQYF.

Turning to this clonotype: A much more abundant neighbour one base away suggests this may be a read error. CDR3: CSARDSYCGYTF. The CDR3 region has the DNA TGCAGTGCAAGAGACAGTTACTGTGGCTACACCTTC. The chain carries TRBV20-1 and TRBJ1-2; perhaps TRBD1 as D (5 bases). Germline CDR1 is DFQATT and CDR2 is SNEGSKA (reference sequence). This CDR3 has 12 amino acids.

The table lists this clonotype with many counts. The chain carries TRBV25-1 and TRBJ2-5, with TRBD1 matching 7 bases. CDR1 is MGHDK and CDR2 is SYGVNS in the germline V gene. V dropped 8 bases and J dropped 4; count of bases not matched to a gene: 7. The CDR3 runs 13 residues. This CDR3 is CASSSGTAETQYF. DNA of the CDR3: TGTGCCAGCTCTTCCGGGACAGCAGAGACCCAGTACTTC.

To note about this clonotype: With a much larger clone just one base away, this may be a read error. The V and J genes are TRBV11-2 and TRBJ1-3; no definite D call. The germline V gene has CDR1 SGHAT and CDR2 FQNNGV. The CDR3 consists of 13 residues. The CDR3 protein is CASTSIPGSTIYF. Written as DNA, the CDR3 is TGTGCCAGCACCTCCATCCCTGGAAGCACCATATATTTT. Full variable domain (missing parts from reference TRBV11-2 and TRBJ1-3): EAGVAQSPRYKIIEKRQSVAFWCNPISGHATLYWYQQILGQGPKLLIQFQNNGVVDDSQLPKDRFSAERLKGVDSTLKIQPAKLEDSAVYLCASTSIPGSTIYFGEGSWLTVV.

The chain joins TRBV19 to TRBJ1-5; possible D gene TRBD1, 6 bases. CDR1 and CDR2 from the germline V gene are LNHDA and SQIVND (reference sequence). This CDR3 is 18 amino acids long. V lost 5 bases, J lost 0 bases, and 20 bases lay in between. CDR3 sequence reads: CASSSGTTDFFSNQPQHF. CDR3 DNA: TGTGCCAGTAGTTCCGGGACAACCGACTTCTTTAGCAATCAGCCCCAGCATTTT.